This TCR beta chain is drawn from a study of T-cell memory formation after mild COVID-19. TCRdb called the 5' RACE reads again in MiXCR, with one record for every CDR3 protein. The sample consists of a few hundred thousand distinct CDR3 sequences, 15% to 20% of them appearing once. At least ten counts were recorded for this clonotype. The CDR3 covers 14 residues. The V end was cut by 1 base, the J end by 8 bases, with 13 bases between. The TCR comes from a man aged 18 to 30 who had mild COVID-19 (a few samples of this study predate the infection). Cell type and time point are not known. The chain carries TRBV12-3 or TRBV12-4 and TRBJ2-3; D is uncertain. Specimen: PBMCs or a T cell subset sorted from them (not recorded which). For the CDR3, the DNA is TGTGCCAGCAGTTTAGAAGGGCAACTGGGTACGCAGTATTTT. It translates to CASSLEGQLGTQYF.